This passage covers 9 T cell receptor beta chains from one sample sequenced in a study of T cells after yellow fever vaccination. TCRdb reanalysed the 5' RACE reads using MiXCR and keeps one entry per CDR3 protein. The data contain around 310,000 distinct CDR3 sequences, over 3.5% of them singletons. The specimen comprised PBMCs, sampled 15 days after the yellow fever booster vaccination. These receptors were taken from a man in his late teens or twenties who received the YFV17D yellow fever vaccine.

Only a few counts were recorded for this clonotype. This sequence joins TRBV5-1 and TRBJ2-7, with 7 bases identical to TRBD2. V lost 0 bases to trimming and J lost 7 bases; unmatched junction nucleotides: 7. Germline values: CDR1 SGHRS, CDR2 YFSETQ. The CDR3 is 14 residues long. CDR3 protein: CASSLEGRVREQYF. CDR3 nucleotide sequence: TGCGCCAGCAGCTTGGAAGGGAGGGTAAGGGAGCAGTACTTC. The full variable domain, completed using reference TRBV5-1 and TRBJ2-7, is KAGVTQTPRYLIKTRGQQVTLSCSPISGHRSVSWYQQTPGQGLQFLFEYFSETQRNKGNFPGRFSGRQFSNSRSEMNVSTLELGDSALYLCASSLEGRVREQYFGPGTRLTVT.

The sample holds many counts of this clonotype. This chain links TRBV5-1 with TRBJ2-5; 8 bases match TRBD1. Germline assignment: CDR1 SGHRS and CDR2 YFSETQ. The CDR3 covers 13 residues. V gave up 7 bases and J gave up 2 bases; unmatched junction bases: 4. The CDR3 coding sequence is TGCGCCAGCGCCCGACAGGGGCAAGAGACCCAGTACTTC. Translated, it gives CASARQGQETQYF.

This clonotype was counted between two and nine times. This rearrangement joins TRBV14 to TRBJ2-5; possibly TRBD2 for D (5 bases). This CDR3 region has 13 residues. The germline CDR1 and CDR2 sequences are SGHDN and FVKESK. Deletions cut 3 bases from V and 4 bases from J, with 9 bases between. CDR3 sequence: CASSHEGGETQYF. CDR3 DNA: TGTGCCAGCAGCCACGAGGGCGGAGAGACCCAGTACTTC.

This clonotype was counted many times. The gene calls are TRBV6-5 and TRBJ2-1; possibly TRBD2 for D (6 bases). This CDR3 has 16 amino acids. The V end was cut by 0 bases, the J end by 2 bases, with 11 bases between. CDR1 MNHEY and CDR2 SVGAGI come from the germline V gene. CDR3 in DNA: TGTGCCAGCAGTTACTCGGAAATAGCGGCCTACAATGAGCAGTTCTTC. It yields the protein CASSYSEIAAYNEQFF.

The chain is built from TRBV6-2 or TRBV6-3 and TRBJ2-7; D possibly corresponds to TRBD1 (6 bases). With 2 bases removed from V and 0 bases from J, the gap between germline ends came to 17 bases. This CDR3 is 17 amino acids long. Germline V gives CDR1 MNHEY, CDR2 SVGEGT. The CDR3 sequence: CASSYATGSVSSYEQYV. CDR3 nucleotide sequence: TGTGCCAGCAGTTACGCGACAGGCAGCGTATCCTCCTACGAGCAGTACGTC.

Ten or more counts support this clonotype. The chain recombines TRBV4-3 with TRBJ1-6, with 9 nucleotides matching TRBD1. Germline values: CDR1 LGHNA, CDR2 YSLEER. The length of the CDR3 is 16 residues. The V segment lost 0 bases and the J segment 7 bases; nucleotides outside the gene matches: 4. CDR3 in amino acids: CASSQDGTGKNSPLHF. DNA of the CDR3: TGCGCCAGCAGCCAAGATGGGACAGGGAAGAATTCACCCCTCCACTTT.

The V gene is TRBV5-6, the J gene TRBJ2-7, with D uncertain. Germline V gene data show CDR1 as SGHDT and CDR2 as YYEEEE. V dropped 4 bases and J dropped 3 bases, with 8 bases sitting between them. CDR3 length: 12 residues. CDR3 sequence: CASSAPLYEQYF. The CDR3 coding sequence is TGTGCCAGCAGCGCCCCCCTCTACGAGCAGTACTTC.

This clonotype was counted only a few times. The gene calls are TRBV12-3 or TRBV12-4 and TRBJ1-5, with D perhaps TRBD1 (6 bases). Between the trimmed V and J ends, which lost 6 bases and 10 bases, there was a span of 22 bases. This CDR3 contains 15 residues. This CDR3 is CASSLGGREVSPQHF. CDR3 nucleotide sequence: TGTGCCAGCAGCCTAGGGGGGCGCGAGGTGAGCCCCCAGCATTTT.

This clonotype came up many times. J is TRBJ2-3 and V is TRBV7-8, with D tentatively TRBD2 (6 bases). Trimming removed 1 base from V and 4 bases from J, with 9 bases in between. This CDR3 comprises 14 residues. CDR1 and CDR2 (germline): SGHVS, FQNEAQ. This CDR3 reads CASSLVLAADTQYF. In DNA form, the CDR3 reads TGTGCCAGCAGCTTAGTACTAGCTGCAGATACGCAGTATTTT.